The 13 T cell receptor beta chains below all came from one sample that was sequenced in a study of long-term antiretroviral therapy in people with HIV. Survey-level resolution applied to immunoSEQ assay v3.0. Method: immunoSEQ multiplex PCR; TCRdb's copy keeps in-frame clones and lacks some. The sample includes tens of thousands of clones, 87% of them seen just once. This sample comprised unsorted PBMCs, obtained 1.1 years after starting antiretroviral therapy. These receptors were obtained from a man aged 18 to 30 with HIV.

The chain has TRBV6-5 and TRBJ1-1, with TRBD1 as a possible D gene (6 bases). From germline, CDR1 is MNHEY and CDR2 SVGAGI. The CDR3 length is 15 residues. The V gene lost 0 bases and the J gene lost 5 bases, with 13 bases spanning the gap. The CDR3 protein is CASSYSSRGGTEAFF. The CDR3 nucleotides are TGTGCCAGCAGTTACTCGAGCAGGGGAGGGACTGAAGCTTTCTTT.

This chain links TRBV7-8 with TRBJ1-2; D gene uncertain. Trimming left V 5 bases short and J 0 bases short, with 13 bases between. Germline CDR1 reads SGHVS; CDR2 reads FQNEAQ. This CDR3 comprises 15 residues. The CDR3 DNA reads TGTGCCAGCAGCCCTAAGACGGAATCTAACTATGGCTACACCTTC. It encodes CASSPKTESNYGYTF. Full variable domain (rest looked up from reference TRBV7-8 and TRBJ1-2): GAGVSQSPRYKVAKRGQDVALRCDPISGHVSLFWYQQALGQGPEFLTYFQNEAQLDKSGLPSDRFFAERPEGSVSTLKIQRTQQEDSAVYLCASSPKTESNYGYTFGSGTRLTVV.

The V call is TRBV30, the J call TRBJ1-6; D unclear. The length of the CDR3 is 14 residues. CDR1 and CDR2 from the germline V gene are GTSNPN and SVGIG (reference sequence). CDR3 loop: CACGVVSGNSPLHF. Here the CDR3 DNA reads TGTGCTTGTGGAGTCGTAAGCGGTAATTCACCCCTCCACTTT.

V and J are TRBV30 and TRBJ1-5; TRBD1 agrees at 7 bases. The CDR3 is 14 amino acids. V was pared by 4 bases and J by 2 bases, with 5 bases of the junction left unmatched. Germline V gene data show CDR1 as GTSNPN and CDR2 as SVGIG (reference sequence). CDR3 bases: TGTGCCTGGAAAAGGGGGCCGGGCAATCAGCCCCAGCATTTT. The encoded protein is CAWKRGPGNQPQHF.

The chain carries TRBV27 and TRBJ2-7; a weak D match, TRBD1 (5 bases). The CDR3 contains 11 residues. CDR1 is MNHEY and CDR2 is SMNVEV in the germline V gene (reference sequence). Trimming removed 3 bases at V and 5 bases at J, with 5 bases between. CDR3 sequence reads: CASSLGHEQYF. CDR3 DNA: TGTGCCAGCAGTTTGGGGCACGAGCAGTACTTC.

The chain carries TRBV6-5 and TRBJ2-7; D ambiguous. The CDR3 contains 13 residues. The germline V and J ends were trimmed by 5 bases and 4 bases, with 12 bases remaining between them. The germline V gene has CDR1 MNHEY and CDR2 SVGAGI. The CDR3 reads CASSPRALYEQYF. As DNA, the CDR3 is TGTGCCAGCAGTCCCCGGGCCCTATACGAGCAGTACTTC.

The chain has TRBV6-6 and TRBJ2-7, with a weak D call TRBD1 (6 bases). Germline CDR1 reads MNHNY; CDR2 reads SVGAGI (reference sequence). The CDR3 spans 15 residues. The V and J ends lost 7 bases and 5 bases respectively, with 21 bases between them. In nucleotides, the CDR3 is TGTGCCAGCACCCCACTCAGGGGCCCGCTGGACGAGCAGTACTTC. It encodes CASTPLRGPLDEQYF.

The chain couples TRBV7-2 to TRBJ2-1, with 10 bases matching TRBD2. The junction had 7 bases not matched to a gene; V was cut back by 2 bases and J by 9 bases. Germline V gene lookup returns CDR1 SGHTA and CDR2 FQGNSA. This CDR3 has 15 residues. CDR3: CASSLSSGSPVEQFF. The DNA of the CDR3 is TGTGCCAGCAGCTTATCTAGCGGGAGTCCAGTTGAGCAGTTCTTC.

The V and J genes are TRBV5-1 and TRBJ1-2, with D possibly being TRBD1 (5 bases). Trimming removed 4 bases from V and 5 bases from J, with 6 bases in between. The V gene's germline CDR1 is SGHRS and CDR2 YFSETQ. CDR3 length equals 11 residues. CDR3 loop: CASSDSYGYTF. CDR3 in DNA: TGCGCCAGCAGCGACAGTTATGGCTACACCTTC.

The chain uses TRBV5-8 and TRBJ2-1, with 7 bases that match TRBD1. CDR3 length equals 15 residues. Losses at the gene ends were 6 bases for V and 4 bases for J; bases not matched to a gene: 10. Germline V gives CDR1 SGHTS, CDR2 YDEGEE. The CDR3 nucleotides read TGTGCCAGCATGTACAGGGGCCTGATGTACAATGAGCAGTTCTTC. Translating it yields CASMYRGLMYNEQFF. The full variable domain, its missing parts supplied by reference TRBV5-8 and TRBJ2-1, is EAGVTQSPTHLIKTRGQQATLRCSPISGHTSVYWYQQALGLGLQFLLWYDEGEERNRGNFPPRFSGRQFPNYSSELNVNALELEDSALYLCASMYRGLMYNEQFFGPGTRLTVL.

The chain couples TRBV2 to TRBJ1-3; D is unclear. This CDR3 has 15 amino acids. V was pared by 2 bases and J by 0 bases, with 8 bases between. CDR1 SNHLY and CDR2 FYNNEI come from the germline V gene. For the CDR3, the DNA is TGTGCCAGCAGTGAAAGTCTGGGCTCTGGAAACACCATATATTTT. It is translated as CASSESLGSGNTIYF.

CDR3 protein: CASIFPPGDRGKTNTEAFF. The CDR3 region has the DNA TGTGCCAGCATTTTCCCCCCCGGAGACAGGGGGAAGACGAACACTGAAGCTTTCTTT. The genes are TRBV5-7 and TRBJ1-1; TRBD1 agrees at 9 bases. TRBV5-7 is treated as an ORF (open reading frame) with a function not yet certain. Trimming took 6 bases from V and 1 from J; bases not matched to a gene: 19. The CDR3 is 19 amino acids.

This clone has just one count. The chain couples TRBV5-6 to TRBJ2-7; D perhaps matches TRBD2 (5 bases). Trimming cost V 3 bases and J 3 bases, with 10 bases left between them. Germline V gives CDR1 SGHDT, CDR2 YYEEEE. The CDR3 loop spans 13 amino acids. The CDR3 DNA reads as TGTGCCAGCAGCTGGGGAGTTGGCTACGAGCAGTACTTC. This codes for CASSWGVGYEQYF.